This T cell receptor beta chain comes out of a study of T cells in Graves' hyperthyroidism and ophthalmopathy (dated by TCRdb to about 2019). Describing the broader study: Peripheral blood was sampled at the time of initial diagnosis, prior to any treatment. TCR V-J signatures able to tell the groups apart were searched for in a discovery cohort of more than 90 patients, of whom 43 had Graves' ophthalmopathy and under 65 had stable Graves' hyperthyroidism. An independent validation cohort of about 19 hyperthyroidism patients and 15 or so patients who later progressed to ophthalmopathy tested prospective prediction of ophthalmopathy. The roughly 91 discovery patients were randomly split 7:3 into training and test sets. The study also compared thyroid tissue and blood T-cell repertoires from several Graves' hyperthyroidism patients. After sampling, hyperthyroidism patients received methimazole starting at 30 mg daily, and ophthalmopathy patients received high-dose intravenous methylprednisolone. The paper reports TCR Vbeta CDR3 sequencing of roughly 140 peripheral blood samples: 43 ophthalmopathy, roughly 74 hyperthyroidism and some 17 progressor patients.

This clonotype was detected a few times. Its antigen remains unidentified. No base quality values were provided; no much bigger clone lies one nucleotide off. Stable Graves' hyperthyroidism was defined as no progression to ophthalmopathy during 18 months of follow-up. Hyperthyroidism patients were newly diagnosed, with disease duration under 2 months, and aged 18 to 65 years. Exclusion was applied to patients with uncontrolled infections, other autoimmune diseases, pregnancy or lactation. Diagnoses relied on clinical symptoms, serum thyroxine and TRAb, thyroid ultrasound and orbital computed tomography. Ficoll-Paque density gradient centrifugation was used to isolate PBMCs from about 9 ml of fresh peripheral blood. Total RNA was extracted with Trizol reagent, and quality was checked on an Agilent 2100 Bioanalyzer. General findings and caveats noted by the study authors: Most expanded thyroid clonotypes (frequency above 0.001) were also detected in blood, suggesting blood repertoires may reflect thyroid immune responses. In validation, the model predicted progression to ophthalmopathy with approximately 69% sensitivity and roughly 75% specificity, a median of 6.5 months before onset. A 13 V-J signature model separated ophthalmopathy from stable hyperthyroidism, with roughly 88% sensitivity and roughly 84% specificity in cross-validation and 80%/75% in testing. Sample size was not statistically predetermined, and blinding of investigators to group allocation was not performed.

Amplification of TCR beta CDR3 regions was carried out from RNA transcripts. For the first round of RT-PCR on the TCR CDR3, the HTBI primer set was used together with the Qiagen OneStep RT-PCR kit. Libraries were constructed in a second round of multiplex PCR, after which size selection and purification were carried out. Libraries were sequenced paired-end with 100 bp reads on an Illumina HiSeq2000. The paper's processing steps were these. SOAPnuke was used to process the raw data, with reads discarded if the reads contained adapters or uncalled bases, had a mean Phred below 15, or lacked an exact constant-primer or identifier match. High-quality paired reads were merged using COPE v1.2.5, and each unique nucleotide sequence was defined as a clonotype. MiTCR v1.1 was used to align clonotypes to the IMGT TRBV, TRBD and TRBJ reference segments. The analysis was restricted to V-J combinations with a frequency above 0.0001, which together covered around 99% of the repertoires. A TCS score was defined as the ratio between F50 (clonal expansion) and ExV (chaos), using BLOSUM62-based TCRdist between CDR3 peptides within each V-J. Welch's t-statistics and random forest reduced some 510 V-J features to 13, which were used in a naive Bayes classifier (R e1071). TCRdb reprocessing: public reads trimmed at Q25 with fastp, clones called with MiXCR, in-frame beta chains kept. Records with the same CDR3 protein are collapsed into one entry carrying the most frequent genes and DNA. These V and J calls rely on TCRdb rather than the paper's analysis. This sample comprises fewer than 900,000 distinct CDR3 sequences, roughly 17% of them detected only once. Around 8% of the sample lies in the top ten.

CDR1 and CDR2 were assigned from the germline V gene as MDHEN and SYDVKM. The V end gives up 5 bases and the J end 4 bases, leaving 1 base in the junction not matched to a gene. The cysteine opens and the phenylalanine closes a CDR3 of 12 amino acids. Just CDR3 DNA is preserved here, 36 bases in frame from base 1. The sample was blood. This TCR was sampled from a man aged 18 to 29 with Graves' hyperthyroidism. The rearrangement combines TRBV28 with TRBJ2-7; TRBD2 agrees with 8 junctional bases. The CDR3 protein is CASSRGRYEQYF. The nucleotide sequence is given as TGTGCCAGCAGTCGCGGGAGGTACGAGCAGTACTTC.